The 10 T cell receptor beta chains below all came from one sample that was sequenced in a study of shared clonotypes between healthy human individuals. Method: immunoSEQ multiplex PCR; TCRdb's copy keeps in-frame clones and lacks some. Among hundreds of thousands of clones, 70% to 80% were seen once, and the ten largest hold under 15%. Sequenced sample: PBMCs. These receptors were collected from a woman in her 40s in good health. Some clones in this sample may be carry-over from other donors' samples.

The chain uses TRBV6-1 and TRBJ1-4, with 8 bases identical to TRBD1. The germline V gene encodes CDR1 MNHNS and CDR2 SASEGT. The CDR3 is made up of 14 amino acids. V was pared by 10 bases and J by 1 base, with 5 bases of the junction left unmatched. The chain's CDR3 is CATPDRETNEKLFF. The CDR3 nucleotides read TGTGCCACCCCGGACAGGGAAACTAATGAAAAACTGTTTTTT.

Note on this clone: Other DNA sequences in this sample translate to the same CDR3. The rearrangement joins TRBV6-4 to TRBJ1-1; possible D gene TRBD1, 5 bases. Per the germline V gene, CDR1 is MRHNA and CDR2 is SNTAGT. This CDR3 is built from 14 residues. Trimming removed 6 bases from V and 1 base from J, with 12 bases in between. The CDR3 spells CASRPDRQNTEAFF. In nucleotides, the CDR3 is TGTGCCAGCAGACCCGACAGACAGAACACTGAAGCTTTCTTT.

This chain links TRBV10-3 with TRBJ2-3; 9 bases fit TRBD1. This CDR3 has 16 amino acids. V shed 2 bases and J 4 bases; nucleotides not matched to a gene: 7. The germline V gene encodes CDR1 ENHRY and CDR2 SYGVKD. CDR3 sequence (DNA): TGTGCCATCAGTGAGCCCGGGACAGGGAGTCCAGATACGCAGTATTTT. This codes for CAISEPGTGSPDTQYF.

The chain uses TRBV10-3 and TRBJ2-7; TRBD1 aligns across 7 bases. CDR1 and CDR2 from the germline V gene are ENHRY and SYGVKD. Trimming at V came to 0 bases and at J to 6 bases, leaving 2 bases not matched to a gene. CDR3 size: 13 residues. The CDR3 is CAISESRQGEQYF. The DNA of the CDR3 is TGTGCCATCAGTGAGTCGAGACAGGGCGAGCAGTACTTC.

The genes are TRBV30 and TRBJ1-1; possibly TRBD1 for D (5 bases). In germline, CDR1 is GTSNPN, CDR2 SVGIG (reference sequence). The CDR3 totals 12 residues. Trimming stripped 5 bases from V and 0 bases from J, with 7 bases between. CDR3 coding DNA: TGTGCCTGGGCGACAGTGAACACTGAAGCTTTCTTT. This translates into CAWATVNTEAFF.

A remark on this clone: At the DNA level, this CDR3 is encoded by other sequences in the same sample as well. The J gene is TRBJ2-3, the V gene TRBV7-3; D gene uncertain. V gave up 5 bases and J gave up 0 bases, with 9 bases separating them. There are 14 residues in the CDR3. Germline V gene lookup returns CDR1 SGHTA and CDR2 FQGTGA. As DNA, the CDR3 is TGTGCCAGCAGCCCTACGGGCAGCACAGATACGCAGTATTTT. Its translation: CASSPTGSTDTQYF.

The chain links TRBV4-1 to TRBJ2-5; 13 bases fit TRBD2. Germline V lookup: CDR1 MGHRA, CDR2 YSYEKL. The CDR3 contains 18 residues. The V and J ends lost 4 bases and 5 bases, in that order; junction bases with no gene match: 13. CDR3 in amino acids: CASSLLPRGLAGLETQYF. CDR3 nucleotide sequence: TGCGCCAGCAGCCTTCTCCCTCGGGGACTAGCGGGGCTGGAGACCCAGTACTTC.

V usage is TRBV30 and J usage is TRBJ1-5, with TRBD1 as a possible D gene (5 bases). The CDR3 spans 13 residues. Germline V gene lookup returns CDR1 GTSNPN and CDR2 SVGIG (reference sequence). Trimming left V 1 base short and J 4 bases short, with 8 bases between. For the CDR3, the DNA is TGTGCCTGGAGTGCGGGGACTAATCAGCCCCAGCATTTT. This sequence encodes CAWSAGTNQPQHF.

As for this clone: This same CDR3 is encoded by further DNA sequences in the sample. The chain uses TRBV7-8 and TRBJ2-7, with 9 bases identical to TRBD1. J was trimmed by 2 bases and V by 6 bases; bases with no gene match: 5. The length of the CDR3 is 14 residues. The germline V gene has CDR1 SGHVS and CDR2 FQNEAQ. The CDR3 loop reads CASSPGTGTYEQYF. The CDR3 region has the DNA TGTGCCAGCAGTCCGGGGACAGGGACCTACGAGCAGTACTTC. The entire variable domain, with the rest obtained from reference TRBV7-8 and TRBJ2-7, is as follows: GAGVSQSPRYKVAKRGQDVALRCDPISGHVSLFWYQQALGQGPEFLTYFQNEAQLDKSGLPSDRFFAERPEGSVSTLKIQRTQQEDSAVYLCASSPGTGTYEQYFGPGTRLTVT.

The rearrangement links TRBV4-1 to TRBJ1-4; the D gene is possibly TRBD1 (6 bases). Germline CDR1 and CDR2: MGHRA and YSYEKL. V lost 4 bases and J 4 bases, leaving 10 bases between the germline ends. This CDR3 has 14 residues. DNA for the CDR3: TGCGCCAGCAGCCTGACAGGTTTTAATGAAAAACTGTTTTTT. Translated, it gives CASSLTGFNEKLFF.